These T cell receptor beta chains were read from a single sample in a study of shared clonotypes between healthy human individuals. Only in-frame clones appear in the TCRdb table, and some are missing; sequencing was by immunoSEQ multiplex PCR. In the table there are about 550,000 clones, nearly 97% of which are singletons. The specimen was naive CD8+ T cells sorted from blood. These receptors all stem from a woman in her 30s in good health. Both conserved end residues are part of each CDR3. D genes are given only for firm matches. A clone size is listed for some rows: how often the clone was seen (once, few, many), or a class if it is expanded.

cdr3_aa: CAGSVGTGYSEQYF
cdr3_nt: TGTGCCGGCAGCGTAGGGACAGGGTACTCCGAGCAGTACTTC
d_call: TRBD1
j_call: TRBJ2-7
clone_size: .
v_call: TRBV27

cdr3_aa: CASRTSGRYNEQFF
cdr3_nt: TGTGCCAGCCGGACTAGCGGGAGATACAATGAGCAGTTCTTC
d_call: TRBD2
j_call: TRBJ2-1
clone_size: .
v_call: TRBV27

cdr3_aa: CASSGPGLAPSEQYF
cdr3_nt: TGTGCCAGCAGCGGACCGGGACTAGCACCTTCTGAGCAGTACTTC
d_call: TRBD2
j_call: TRBJ2-7
clone_size: .
v_call: TRBV5-4

cdr3_aa: CASRWAGINEQYF
cdr3_nt: TGTGCCAGCAGGTGGGCAGGGATTAACGAGCAGTACTTC
d_call: .
j_call: TRBJ2-7
clone_size: .
v_call: TRBV28

cdr3_aa: CASSLDRLFHEQYF
cdr3_nt: TGCGCCAGCAGCCTCGACAGGCTTTTCCACGAGCAGTACTTC
d_call: .
j_call: TRBJ2-7
clone_size: once
v_call: TRBV5-1

cdr3_aa: CASSKGGSSLWWDQPQHF
cdr3_nt: TGTGCCAGCAGTAAGGGAGGGTCTAGCTTGTGGTGGGATCAGCCCCAGCATTTT
d_call: .
j_call: TRBJ1-5
clone_size: .
v_call: TRBV2

cdr3_aa: CASSGTGDMNTEAFF
cdr3_nt: TGCGCCAGCAGCGGGACAGGGGATATGAACACTGAAGCTTTCTTT
d_call: TRBD1
j_call: TRBJ1-1
clone_size: .
v_call: TRBV5-1

cdr3_aa: CASSLTVTNYGYTF
cdr3_nt: TGTGCCAGCAGTTTAACGGTTACTAACTATGGCTACACCTTC
d_call: .
j_call: TRBJ1-2
clone_size: .
v_call: TRBV28

cdr3_aa: CASSQEFEAGFNEQFF
cdr3_nt: TGCGCCAGCAGCCAAGAATTCGAGGCGGGATTCAATGAGCAGTTCTTC
d_call: .
j_call: TRBJ2-1
clone_size: .
v_call: TRBV4-1

cdr3_aa: CASSQDRYSNQPQHF
cdr3_nt: TGCGCCAGCAGCCAAGATCGGTATAGCAATCAGCCCCAGCATTTT
d_call: .
j_call: TRBJ1-5
clone_size: .
v_call: TRBV4-1

cdr3_aa: CASSPQGQGQPQHF
cdr3_nt: TGTGCCAGCAGTCCCCAGGGGCAAGGTCAGCCCCAGCATTTT
d_call: .
j_call: TRBJ1-5
clone_size: .
v_call: TRBV28

cdr3_aa: CASSEAQVDTEAFF
cdr3_nt: TGTGCCAGCAGTGAAGCGCAAGTGGACACTGAAGCTTTCTTT
d_call: .
j_call: TRBJ1-1
clone_size: .
v_call: TRBV2

cdr3_aa: CASSRDSRGYTF
cdr3_nt: TGTGCCAGCAGCCGGGACAGTAGAGGCTACACCTTC
d_call: TRBD1
j_call: TRBJ1-2
clone_size: .
v_call: TRBV7-9

cdr3_aa: CASSLPGNQPQHF
cdr3_nt: TGTGCCAGCAGCTTACCGGGGAATCAGCCCCAGCATTTT
d_call: .
j_call: TRBJ1-5
clone_size: once
v_call: TRBV7-9

cdr3_aa: CASSMGQGGYEQYF
cdr3_nt: TGTGCCAGTAGTATGGGACAGGGCGGTTACGAGCAGTACTTC
d_call: TRBD1
j_call: TRBJ2-7
clone_size: .
v_call: TRBV19

cdr3_aa: CASSHRTSGTQYF
cdr3_nt: TGTGCCAGCAGTCACCGGACTAGCGGTACGCAGTATTTT
d_call: TRBD2
j_call: TRBJ2-3
clone_size: .
v_call: TRBV6-6

cdr3_aa: CASSLELAGGKNEQFF
cdr3_nt: TGTGCCAGCAGCTTGGAACTAGCGGGAGGAAAAAATGAGCAGTTCTTC
d_call: TRBD2
j_call: TRBJ2-1
clone_size: .
v_call: TRBV5-6

cdr3_aa: CASSQIQGRGETQYF
cdr3_nt: TGTGCCAGCAGCCAAATACAGGGGCGCGGAGAGACCCAGTACTTC
d_call: TRBD1
j_call: TRBJ2-5
clone_size: .
v_call: TRBV7-9

cdr3_aa: CASSAHYNEQFF
cdr3_nt: TGTGCCAGCAGTGCACATTACAATGAGCAGTTCTTC
d_call: .
j_call: TRBJ2-1
clone_size: once
v_call: TRBV6-5

cdr3_aa: CASRSAGEETQYF
cdr3_nt: TGTGCCAGCAGATCGGCGGGAGAAGAGACCCAGTACTTC
d_call: TRBD2
j_call: TRBJ2-5
clone_size: .
v_call: TRBV7-9

cdr3_aa: CASSLSPPRHPYEQYF
cdr3_nt: TGTGCCAGCAGTTTGTCCCCCCCGCGACACCCCTACGAGCAGTACTTC
d_call: .
j_call: TRBJ2-7
clone_size: .
v_call: TRBV27

cdr3_aa: CASSPWAYNEQFF
cdr3_nt: TGTGCCAGCAGCCCCTGGGCTTACAATGAGCAGTTCTTC
d_call: .
j_call: TRBJ2-1
clone_size: .
v_call: TRBV7-8

cdr3_aa: CASSPTGAGGPQHF
cdr3_nt: TGCGCCAGCAGCCCGACAGGTGCTGGGGGGCCCCAGCATTTT
d_call: .
j_call: TRBJ1-5
clone_size: .
v_call: TRBV4-1

cdr3_aa: CASSVVEGGPNGELFF
cdr3_nt: TGTGCCAGCAGCGTAGTTGAGGGAGGGCCAAACGGGGAGCTGTTTTTT
d_call: TRBD2
j_call: TRBJ2-2
clone_size: .
v_call: TRBV9

cdr3_aa: CASSRDAGAYNEQFF
cdr3_nt: TGTGCCAGTTCAAGGGACGCGGGGGCGTACAATGAGCAGTTCTTC
d_call: .
j_call: TRBJ2-1
clone_size: .
v_call: TRBV19

cdr3_aa: CASSSIAGGPNNEQFF
cdr3_nt: TGTGCCAGCAGCTCAATAGCGGGAGGGCCTAACAATGAGCAGTTCTTC
d_call: TRBD2
j_call: TRBJ2-1
clone_size: .
v_call: TRBV7-9

cdr3_aa: CAVTSGANTGELFF
cdr3_nt: TGTGCCGTCACTAGCGGGGCGAACACCGGGGAGCTGTTTTTT
d_call: TRBD2
j_call: TRBJ2-2
clone_size: .
v_call: TRBV10-3

cdr3_aa: CASSSTSGRFVNEQFF
cdr3_nt: TGTGCCAGCAGTTCAACTAGCGGGAGATTTGTAAATGAGCAGTTCTTC
d_call: TRBD2
j_call: TRBJ2-1
clone_size: .
v_call: TRBV6-6

cdr3_aa: CASSYQETQYF
cdr3_nt: TGTGCCAGCAGCTACCAAGAGACCCAGTACTTC
d_call: .
j_call: TRBJ2-5
clone_size: .
v_call: TRBV6-6

cdr3_aa: CASSLGEGFGGYTF
cdr3_nt: TGTGCCAGCAGCTTGGGAGAGGGATTTGGCGGCTACACCTTC
d_call: .
j_call: TRBJ1-2
clone_size: .
v_call: TRBV5-4

cdr3_aa: CASTGLRGYYGYTF
cdr3_nt: TGTGCCAGCACTGGCCTGCGGGGGTACTATGGCTACACCTTC
d_call: .
j_call: TRBJ1-2
clone_size: .
v_call: TRBV2

cdr3_aa: CASSEMGGLSYEQYF
cdr3_nt: TGTGCCAGCAGTGAAATGGGGGGACTGTCCTACGAGCAGTACTTC
d_call: .
j_call: TRBJ2-7
clone_size: once
v_call: TRBV2

cdr3_aa: CASSPRGNQPQHF
cdr3_nt: TGCGCCAGCAGCCCCCGGGGCAATCAGCCCCAGCATTTT
d_call: .
j_call: TRBJ1-5
clone_size: .
v_call: TRBV4-1

cdr3_aa: CASNPGTAEQPQHF
cdr3_nt: TGTGCCAGCAACCCTGGGACAGCCGAGCAGCCCCAGCATTTT
d_call: TRBD1
j_call: TRBJ1-5
clone_size: once
v_call: TRBV27

cdr3_aa: CASSYSTGDHSYEQYF
cdr3_nt: TGTGCCAGCAGTTACTCGACCGGAGACCACTCCTACGAGCAGTACTTC
d_call: .
j_call: TRBJ2-7
clone_size: .
v_call: TRBV6-5

cdr3_aa: CASRAGGMNTEAFF
cdr3_nt: TGTGCCAGTCGGGCGGGGGGGATGAACACTGAAGCTTTCTTT
d_call: .
j_call: TRBJ1-1
clone_size: few
v_call: TRBV19

cdr3_aa: CASSASVGELFF
cdr3_nt: TGTGCCAGCAGCGCCAGTGTCGGGGAGCTGTTTTTT
d_call: .
j_call: TRBJ2-2
clone_size: .
v_call: TRBV13

cdr3_aa: CASSPNTAGSQGETQYF
cdr3_nt: TGTGCCAGCTCACCAAACACGGCGGGGTCTCAGGGAGAGACCCAGTACTTC
d_call: .
j_call: TRBJ2-5
clone_size: once
v_call: TRBV18

cdr3_aa: CASSLAGVGYEQYF
cdr3_nt: TGTGCCAGCAGTCTAGCGGGAGTGGGGTACGAGCAGTACTTC
d_call: TRBD2
j_call: TRBJ2-7
clone_size: .
v_call: TRBV27

cdr3_aa: CASSLNYAYEQYF
cdr3_nt: TGTGCCAGCAGCTTAAACTATGCTTACGAGCAGTACTTC
d_call: .
j_call: TRBJ2-7
clone_size: .
v_call: TRBV13

cdr3_aa: CASSLSGESSYNEQFF
cdr3_nt: TGTGCCAGCAGTTTAAGCGGAGAGAGCTCCTACAATGAGCAGTTCTTC
d_call: .
j_call: TRBJ2-1
clone_size: .
v_call: TRBV27

cdr3_aa: CASSYFSKQTGSYEQYF
cdr3_nt: TGTGCCAGCAGTTACTTCTCTAAGCAGACTGGCTCCTACGAGCAGTACTTC
d_call: .
j_call: TRBJ2-7
clone_size: .
v_call: TRBV6-9

cdr3_aa: CATSRDGPLAGLSGANVLTF
cdr3_nt: TGTGCCACCAGCAGAGATGGTCCCCTAGCGGGACTCTCTGGGGCCAACGTCCTGACTTTC
d_call: TRBD2
j_call: TRBJ2-6
clone_size: .
v_call: TRBV15

cdr3_aa: CSGRAAEAFF
cdr3_nt: TGCAGCGGACGGGCAGCTGAAGCTTTCTTT
d_call: .
j_call: TRBJ1-1
clone_size: .
v_call: TRBV20-1

cdr3_aa: CASSSHGGDSSMWGNTIYF
cdr3_nt: TGTGCCAGCAGTTCCCACGGGGGGGACTCTTCGATGTGGGGAAACACCATATATTTT
d_call: .
j_call: TRBJ1-3
clone_size: once
v_call: TRBV27

cdr3_aa: CASSSQLEMSYNEQFF
cdr3_nt: TGCGCCAGCAGCTCCCAGTTGGAGATGTCCTACAATGAGCAGTTCTTC
d_call: .
j_call: TRBJ2-1
clone_size: .
v_call: TRBV5-1